A single sample is the source of the 2 T cell receptor beta chains below, sequenced in a study of beta chain features in type 1 diabetes. Expressed TCRB transcripts were sequenced because the entire RNA isolate underwent reverse transcription. Sequencing was performed with immunoSEQ multiplex PCR; in TCRdb, only in-frame clones are kept and a portion is missing. The table has hundreds of thousands of clones, approximately 30% seen once. The sequencing sample was made of naive CD4+ T cells from blood. The receptors derive from a man between 18 and 29 years old in good health.

The count of this clone is one. This chain links TRBV28 with TRBJ2-3; D not resolved. CDR3 length: 13 amino acids. Germline V CDR1 and CDR2: MDHEN, SYDVKM. The ends were cut back, 2 bases at V and 2 bases at J, with 5 bases in the middle. CDR3 sequence reads: CASSLQDTDTQYF. The CDR3 DNA is TGTGCCAGCAGTTTACAGGACACAGATACGCAGTATTTT.

This clone was detected only a few times. This sequence joins TRBV30 and TRBJ1-3; a weak D match, TRBD1 (5 bases). Trimming took off 5 bases at V and 2 bases at J, with 13 bases between the two ends. The CDR3 sequence is 14 residues long. The V gene's germline CDR1 is GTSNPN and CDR2 SVGIG (reference sequence). The chain's CDR3 is CAWGHPLAGNTIYF. The CDR3 bases are TGTGCCTGGGGACACCCGCTAGCTGGAAACACCATATATTTT.